This T cell receptor (beta chain) appears in the sequencing data of a study of control samples from healthy donors and cancer patients. The CDR3 contains 16 residues. CDR1 is MGHDK and CDR2 is SYGVNS in the germline V gene. Trimming removed 8 bases from V and 0 bases from J, with 16 bases in between. Sequenced by immunoSEQ multiplex PCR; TCRdb stores in-frame clones only, minus some. The sample records 120,000 or so clones, over 75% being singletons. Input material: blood. The chain combines TRBV25-1 with TRBJ1-4; D is ambiguous. This sequence was found in a man aged 35 to 55 in good health. The CDR3 coding sequence is TGTGCCAGCGCCTTGACTCTCACCGCAACTAATGAAAAACTGTTTTTT. This codes for CASALTLTATNEKLFF. The full variable domain, in which reference TRBV25-1 and TRBJ1-4 provide the parts outside the CDR3, is EADIYQTPRYLVIGTGKKITLECSQTMGHDKMYWYQQDPGMELHLIHYSYGVNSTEKGDLSSESTVSRIRTEHFPLTLESARPSHTSQYLCASALTLTATNEKLFFGSGTQLSVL.